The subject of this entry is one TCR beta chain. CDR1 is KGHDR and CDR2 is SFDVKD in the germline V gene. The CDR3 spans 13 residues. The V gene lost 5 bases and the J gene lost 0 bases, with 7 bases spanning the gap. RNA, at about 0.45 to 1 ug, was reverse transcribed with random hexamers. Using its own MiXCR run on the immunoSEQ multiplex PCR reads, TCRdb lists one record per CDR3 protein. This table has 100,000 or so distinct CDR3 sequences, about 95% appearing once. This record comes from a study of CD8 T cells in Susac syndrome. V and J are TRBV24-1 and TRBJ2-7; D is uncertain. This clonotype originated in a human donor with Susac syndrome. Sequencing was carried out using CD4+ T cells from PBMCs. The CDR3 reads CATSVADSYEQYF. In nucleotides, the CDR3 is TGTGCCACCAGTGTCGCAGACTCCTACGAGCAGTACTTC.